The rows below give T cell receptor beta chains drawn from one sample of a study of regulatory T cells in long-lasting Graves disease. TCRdb reanalysed the multiplex PCR reads using MiXCR and keeps one entry per CDR3 protein. Of 400,000 or so distinct CDR3 sequences listed, roughly a quarter are singletons. Sequenced material: peripheral blood mononuclear cells (PBMCs), taken when the disease was refractory, from a patient treated with antithyroid drugs. These receptors were taken from a female donor with Graves disease. Both conserved end residues are part of each CDR3. The D gene is left open where the match is weak. Some rows mark clone size as missing; the rest say once, few, many or name a class of expanded clone.

J: TRBJ1-5
D: NA
length: 14
size: few
V: TRBV30
CDR3: CAWSIQHRNQPQHF
DNA: TGTGCCTGGAGTATCCAACACCGCAATCAGCCCCAGCATTTT

J: TRBJ2-4
D: NA
length: 16
size: NA
V: TRBV7-9
CDR3: CASSENRGGAKNIQYF
DNA: TGTGCCAGCAGCGAAAACAGGGGAGGTGCCAAAAACATTCAGTACTTC

J: TRBJ2-5
D: TRBD2
length: 18
size: many
V: TRBV28
CDR3: CASSLFGGSLWRQETQYF
DNA: TGTGCCAGCAGTTTATTCGGCGGGAGTTTGTGGCGTCAAGAGACCCAGTACTTC

J: TRBJ2-3
D: NA
length: 14
size: NA
V: TRBV7-2
CDR3: CASSLNPRTDTQYF
DNA: TGTGCCAGCAGCTTAAATCCACGCACAGATACGCAGTATTTT

J: TRBJ1-6
D: NA
length: 12
size: few
V: TRBV6-1
CDR3: CASREGNSPLHF
DNA: TGTGCCAGCAGGGAGGGGAATTCACCCCTCCACTTT

J: TRBJ2-5
D: NA
length: 13
size: NA
V: TRBV20-1
CDR3: CSGGGGRGETQYF
DNA: TGCAGTGGGGGGGGGGGCCGCGGTGAGACCCAGTACTTC

J: TRBJ1-2
D: NA
length: 15
size: NA
V: TRBV7-2
CDR3: CASSLVSGSSYGYTF
DNA: TGTGCCAGCAGCCTAGTTTCGGGTTCGAGCTATGGCTACACCTTC

J: TRBJ2-2
D: NA
length: 14
size: NA
V: TRBV7-3
CDR3: CASRNQGGTGELFF
DNA: TGTGCCAGCAGGAACCAGGGAGGCACCGGGGAGCTGTTTTTT

J: TRBJ2-2
D: NA
length: 15
size: NA
V: TRBV30
CDR3: CAWSASASNTGELFF
DNA: TGTGCCTGGAGTGCCAGCGCGTCGAACACCGGGGAGCTGTTTTTT

J: TRBJ1-1
D: NA
length: 15
size: few
V: TRBV18
CDR3: CASSPGADSNTEAFF
DNA: TGTGCCAGCTCACCAGGGGCAGACTCGAACACTGAAGCTTTCTTT

J: TRBJ1-2
D: NA
length: 12
size: many
V: TRBV2
CDR3: CASSDPGIGYTF
DNA: TGTGCCAGCAGTGATCCAGGGATCGGCTACACCTTC

J: TRBJ2-2
D: TRBD2
length: 18
size: NA
V: TRBV12-3/TRBV12-4
CDR3: CASSSDPQAGLNTGELFF
DNA: TGTGCCAGCAGTTCTGACCCCCAAGCGGGACTGAACACCGGGGAGCTGTTTTTT

J: TRBJ2-7
D: NA
length: 14
size: NA
V: TRBV11-3
CDR3: CASSPGVAGLEQYF
DNA: TGTGCCAGCAGCCCCGGAGTAGCAGGACTCGAGCAGTACTTC

J: TRBJ1-1
D: NA
length: 11
size: many
V: TRBV28
CDR3: CASTKITEAFF
DNA: TGTGCCAGCACCAAAATCACTGAAGCTTTCTTT

J: TRBJ2-7
D: TRBD2
length: 16
size: NA
V: TRBV20-1
CDR3: CSAIPGLAGPRGEQYF
DNA: TGCAGTGCTATTCCGGGACTAGCGGGACCCCGGGGCGAGCAGTACTTC

J: TRBJ1-4
D: NA
length: 15
size: NA
V: TRBV7-9
CDR3: CASSLSAAGDEKLFF
DNA: TGTGCCAGCAGCTTATCTGCCGCCGGAGATGAAAAACTGTTTTTT

J: TRBJ1-6
D: TRBD1
length: 14
size: many
V: TRBV2
CDR3: CASSEGTGGSPLHF
DNA: TGTGCCAGCAGTGAAGGGACAGGGGGTTCACCCCTCCACTTT

J: TRBJ1-2
D: NA
length: 16
size: NA
V: TRBV6-1
CDR3: CASSHADLSPIYGYTF
DNA: TGTGCCAGCAGCCACGCCGACCTGTCCCCCATATATGGCTACACCTTC

J: TRBJ2-4
D: TRBD2
length: 17
size: few
V: TRBV29-1
CDR3: CSVEDPTSGKAKNIQYF
DNA: TGCAGCGTTGAAGATCCTACTAGCGGGAAAGCCAAAAACATTCAGTACTTC

J: TRBJ2-7
D: TRBD1
length: 12
size: few
V: TRBV20-1
CDR3: CSATTGTAEQYF
DNA: TGCAGTGCAACGACAGGGACCGCCGAGCAGTACTTC

J: TRBJ1-6
D: TRBD1
length: 15
size: NA
V: TRBV28
CDR3: CASSFRGGIDSPLHF
DNA: TGTGCCAGCAGTTTCCGAGGGGGCATAGATTCACCCCTCCACTTT

J: TRBJ1-2
D: NA
length: 15
size: NA
V: TRBV7-2
CDR3: CASSLYTGLSYGYTF
DNA: TGTGCCAGCAGCTTGTACACAGGGCTCTCCTATGGCTACACCTTC

J: TRBJ2-2
D: NA
length: 17
size: few
V: TRBV25-1
CDR3: CASSESRGEGNTGELFF
DNA: TGTGCCAGCAGTGAATCCCGCGGTGAAGGGAACACCGGGGAGCTGTTTTTT

J: TRBJ1-2
D: TRBD1
length: 14
size: many
V: TRBV27
CDR3: CASRETGANYGYTF
DNA: TGTGCCAGCAGGGAGACAGGGGCGAACTATGGCTACACCTTC

J: TRBJ2-7
D: NA
length: 12
size: NA
V: TRBV29-1
CDR3: CSVAQGIHEQYF
DNA: TGCAGCGTCGCTCAGGGGATCCACGAGCAGTACTTC

J: TRBJ1-2
D: NA
length: 14
size: many
V: TRBV7-2
CDR3: CASSLGAENYGYTF
DNA: TGTGCCAGCAGCTTGGGAGCCGAAAACTATGGCTACACCTTC

J: TRBJ2-7
D: TRBD2
length: 14
size: NA
V: TRBV29-1
CDR3: CSVVQLAATYEQYF
DNA: TGCAGCGTTGTTCAGCTAGCGGCAACCTACGAGCAGTACTTC

J: TRBJ2-7
D: TRBD2
length: 15
size: few
V: TRBV2
CDR3: CASSGGGLTAYEQYF
DNA: TGTGCCAGCAGTGGGGGGGGTCTGACGGCCTACGAGCAGTACTTC

J: TRBJ2-2
D: NA
length: 15
size: many
V: TRBV28
CDR3: CASSSGTLNTGELFF
DNA: TGTGCCAGCAGTTCCGGGACATTGAACACCGGGGAGCTGTTTTTT

J: TRBJ2-3
D: NA
length: 17
size: NA
V: TRBV6-5
CDR3: CASSYEGGSGVADTQYF
DNA: TGTGCCAGCAGTTACGAAGGTGGTAGCGGCGTCGCGGATACGCAGTATTTT

J: TRBJ2-7
D: NA
length: 13
size: NA
V: TRBV28
CDR3: CASSSPTSYEQYF
DNA: TGTGCCAGCAGTTCTCCCACTAGCTACGAGCAGTACTTC

J: TRBJ1-1
D: NA
length: 11
size: many
V: TRBV30
CDR3: CAWTQEAEAFF
DNA: TGTGCCTGGACACAGGAGGCTGAAGCTTTCTTT

J: TRBJ1-2
D: TRBD1
length: 15
size: many
V: TRBV28
CDR3: CASSPYRGRGYGYTF
DNA: TGTGCCAGCAGTCCCTACAGGGGGCGCGGCTATGGCTACACCTTC

J: TRBJ2-7
D: TRBD1
length: 16
size: many
V: TRBV20-1
CDR3: CSARDFGQGELYEQYF
DNA: TGCAGTGCTAGAGATTTTGGCCAGGGGGAACTCTACGAGCAGTACTTC

J: TRBJ1-2
D: TRBD1
length: 13
size: few
V: TRBV19
CDR3: CASKRQGENGYTF
DNA: TGTGCCAGTAAACGACAGGGGGAAAATGGCTACACCTTC

J: TRBJ2-7
D: NA
length: 14
size: NA
V: TRBV3-1
CDR3: CASSQGHALYEQYF
DNA: TGTGCCAGCAGCCAAGGCCATGCCTTATACGAGCAGTACTTC

J: TRBJ2-5
D: NA
length: 14
size: NA
V: TRBV4-1
CDR3: CASSQVDNQETQYF
DNA: TGCGCCAGCAGCCAAGTGGACAACCAAGAGACCCAGTACTTC

J: TRBJ2-7
D: NA
length: 14
size: NA
V: TRBV4-1
CDR3: CASSQSQQGYEQYF
DNA: TGCGCCAGCAGCCAATCCCAACAGGGCTACGAGCAGTACTTC

J: TRBJ1-5
D: NA
length: 14
size: many
V: TRBV3-1
CDR3: CASSQDVGNQPQHF
DNA: TGTGCCAGCAGCCAAGACGTAGGCAATCAGCCCCAGCATTTT

J: TRBJ2-4
D: NA
length: 19
size: NA
V: TRBV28
CDR3: CASEPRLGRGEGTKNIQYF
DNA: TGTGCCAGCGAACCCCGACTTGGCAGGGGGGAAGGGACCAAAAACATTCAGTACTTC

J: TRBJ1-1
D: NA
length: 11
size: many
V: TRBV2
CDR3: CASRGRVGAFF
DNA: TGTGCCAGCAGGGGGAGGGTGGGAGCTTTCTTT

J: TRBJ2-5
D: NA
length: 15
size: NA
V: TRBV9
CDR3: CASSTYGARQETQYF
DNA: TGTGCCAGCAGCACCTACGGGGCCCGCCAAGAGACCCAGTACTTC